This T cell receptor (beta chain) was found in a study of cytomegalovirus exposure and HLA in healthy donors. About the research overall: The same platform was used for the 120 validation repertoires and the roughly 640 first-cohort repertoires, a later analysis reported. Study results and limitations: Reported performance of the classifier showed diagnosis of cytomegalovirus status with high specificity and sensitivity. The tendency of first-cohort TCR clusters to co-occur in the 100 to 150 validation repertoires emerged from a later analysis.

Method: immunoSEQ multiplex PCR; TCRdb's copy keeps in-frame clones and lacks some. The sample lists approximately 280,000 clones; approximately 90% were seen once. Germline values: CDR1 SNHLY, CDR2 FYNNEI. This CDR3 spans 11 amino acids. Deletions cut 7 bases from V and 6 bases from J, with 10 bases between. This clone was counted a few times. Its antigen is not identified. Sequenced: PBMCs. This chain joins TRBV2 and TRBJ2-7; D is uncertain. The source of this sequence is a woman aged 18-29 years in good health and CMV-seronegative. The CDR3 sequence: CASTTFSEQYF. The CDR3 DNA sequence: TGTGCCAGCACCACTTTTAGCGAGCAGTACTTC.